The TCR beta chain under discussion was sequenced for a study of cytomegalovirus exposure and HLA in healthy donors. General observations from the study: Upon later analysis, TCR association rates were observed to vary by HLA locus, being highest for DRB1 and lowest for HLA-C. Approximately 17,000 TCR beta sequences were associated with HLA alleles at 0.05 false discovery rate in a later analysis. Later work showed greater clonal expansion in HLA-associated TCR beta chains than in equally common others. A few V segments could not be told apart, such as TRBV6-2 and TRBV6-3, and were left out.

For this clone: Its antigen is still unknown. One junction end disagrees with the germline gene, perhaps due to a read error.

The PCR had 60 Vbeta and 13 Jbeta primers. Using immunoSEQ multiplex PCR, the repertoire was profiled, and TCRdb retains in-frame clones only, with some absent. The sample holds 150,000 to 200,000 clones, roughly 87% seen once. The CDR3 runs to 15 residues. The germline V gene has CDR1 SEHNR and CDR2 FQNEAQ (reference sequence). Material: PBMCs. This receptor was taken from a girl under three years old in good health and CMV-seronegative. V and J are TRBV7-9 and TRBJ2-2, with 9 bases matching TRBD1. The CDR3 sequence: CSSSSRDREVGELFF. The DNA of the CDR3 is TGTTCCAGCAGCAGCCGGGACAGGGAAGTCGGGGAGCTGTTTTTT.